This TCR beta chain appears in the sequencing data of a study of cytomegalovirus exposure and HLA in healthy donors. About the research overall: From HLA-typed donors, an early data release held 70 million to 95 million unique TCRs. Whole-study findings and limits: A few chains linked to CMV were shown in vitro to be specific for CMV antigens.

For this clone: Its target is not known.

In the PCR, 60 Vbeta and 13 Jbeta primers were used. Per the original methods: In a later analysis, of roughly 83 million unique beta chains, roughly 9.9 million appeared in at least two donors. Only in-frame clones appear in the TCRdb table, and some are missing; sequencing was by immunoSEQ multiplex PCR. That table is the source of V, J and clone size, and D and trimming were worked out from the DNA. The sample has about 200,000 clones, and its top ten clones hold roughly 1.2%. This clonotype was obtained from a girl aged 2 to 10 in good health and CMV-seropositive. The specimen sequenced was PBMCs.

The CDR3 nucleotides are TGCAGCGTTGATACACAGGGCAGCGAGCAGTACTTC. The encoded protein is CSVDTQGSEQYF. The chain employs TRBV29-1 and TRBJ2-7; possibly TRBD1 for D (6 bases). Germline loops: CDR1 SQVTM, CDR2 ANQGSEA. Trimming took off 3 bases at V and 6 bases at J, with 12 bases between the two ends. The CDR3 contains 12 residues.